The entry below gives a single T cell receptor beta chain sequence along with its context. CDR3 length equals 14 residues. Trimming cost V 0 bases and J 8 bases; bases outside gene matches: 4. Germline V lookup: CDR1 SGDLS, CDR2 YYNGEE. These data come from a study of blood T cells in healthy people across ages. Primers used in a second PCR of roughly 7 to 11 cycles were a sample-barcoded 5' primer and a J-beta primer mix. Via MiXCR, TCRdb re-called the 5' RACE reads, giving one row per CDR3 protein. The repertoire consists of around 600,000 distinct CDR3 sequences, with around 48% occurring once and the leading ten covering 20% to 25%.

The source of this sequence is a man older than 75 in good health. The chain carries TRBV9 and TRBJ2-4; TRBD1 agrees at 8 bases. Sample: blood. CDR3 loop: CASSVGTGRYIQYF. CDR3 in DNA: TGTGCCAGCAGCGTAGGGACAGGGAGGTACATTCAGTACTTC.